Only one count was recorded for the clone carrying this T cell receptor beta chain. Antigen: not known. These data belong to a study of sequential checkpoint blockade in melanoma. Across the study: Arm A got nivolumab then ipilimumab; arm B the reverse, 1:1. DNA from 70 to 95 pretreatment tumor samples underwent TCRβ immunosequencing. Fewer than 25 patients had tumor biopsies before treatment and at week 13. Broader study findings: Mutational load did not correlate with tumor T-cell fraction or clonality.

Profiled with immunoSEQ multiplex PCR; TCRdb holds only in-frame clones, not every one. The sample holds roughly 4,500 clones; roughly a quarter are singletons and the top ten take 15%. Treatment in this sample: randomized to nivolumab then ipilimumab (arm A) or the reverse (arm B). The receptor comes from a human donor with melanoma. The sequences come from tumor tissue (inferred from file names), collected from a patient given nivolumab and ipilimumab in sequence.

The CDR3 sequence is CASSPPGLPIVYEQFF. CDR3 coding DNA: TGTGCCAGCTCACCACCGGGACTACCCATAGTCTATGAGCAGTTCTTC. The chain joins TRBV18 to TRBJ2-1, with 7 bases matching TRBD2. CDR1 and CDR2 from the germline V gene are KGHSH and LQKENI. V trimming: 0 bases; J trimming: 8 bases; junction bases outside the gene matches: 10. CDR3 length equals 16 residues.